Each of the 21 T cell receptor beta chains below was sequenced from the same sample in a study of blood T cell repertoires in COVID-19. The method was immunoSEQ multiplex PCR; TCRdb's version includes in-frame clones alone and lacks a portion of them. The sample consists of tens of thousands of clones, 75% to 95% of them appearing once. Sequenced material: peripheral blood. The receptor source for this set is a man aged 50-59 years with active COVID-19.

CDR3 coding DNA: TGTGCCAGTACCGGACAGTTCTCCTACGAGCAGTACTTC. It yields the protein CASTGQFSYEQYF. The chain is built from TRBV19 and TRBJ2-7; D possibly corresponds to TRBD1 (6 bases). The CDR3 is made up of 13 amino acids. Trimming left V 7 bases short and J 0 bases short, with 10 bases between. CDR1 is LNHDA and CDR2 is SQIVND in the germline V gene (reference sequence). The full variable domain, its missing parts supplied by reference TRBV19 and TRBJ2-7, is DGGITQSPKYLFRKEGQNVTLSCEQNLNHDAMYWYRQDPGQGLRLIYYSQIVNDFQKGDIAEGYSVSREKKESFPLTVTSAQKNPTAFYLCASTGQFSYEQYFGPGTRLTVT.

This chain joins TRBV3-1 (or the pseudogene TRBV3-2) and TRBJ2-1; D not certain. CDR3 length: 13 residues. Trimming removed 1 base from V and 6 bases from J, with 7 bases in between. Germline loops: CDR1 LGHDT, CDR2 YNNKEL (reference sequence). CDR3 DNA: TGTGCCAGCAGCCAAGGTCCCAGCAATGAGCAGTTCTTC. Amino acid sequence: CASSQGPSNEQFF.

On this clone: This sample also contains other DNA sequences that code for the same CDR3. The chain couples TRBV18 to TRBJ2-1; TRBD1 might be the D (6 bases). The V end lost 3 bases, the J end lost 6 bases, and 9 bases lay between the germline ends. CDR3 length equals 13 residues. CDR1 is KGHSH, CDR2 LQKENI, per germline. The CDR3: CASSPGQSNEQFF. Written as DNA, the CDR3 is TGTGCCAGCTCACCCGGACAGTCCAATGAGCAGTTCTTC.

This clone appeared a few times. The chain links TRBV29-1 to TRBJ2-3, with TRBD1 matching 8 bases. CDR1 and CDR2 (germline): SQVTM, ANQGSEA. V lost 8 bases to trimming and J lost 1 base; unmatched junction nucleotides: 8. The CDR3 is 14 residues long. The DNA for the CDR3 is TGCAGCTTCACGACAGGGGCAGGCACAGATACGCAGTATTTT. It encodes CSFTTGAGTDTQYF.

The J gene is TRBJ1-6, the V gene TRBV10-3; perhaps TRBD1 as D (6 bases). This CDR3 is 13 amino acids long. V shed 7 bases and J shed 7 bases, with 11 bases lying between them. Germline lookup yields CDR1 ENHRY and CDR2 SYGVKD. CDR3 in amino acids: CAITTGPNSPLHF. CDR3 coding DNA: TGTGCCATCACAACAGGGCCCAATTCACCCCTCCACTTT.

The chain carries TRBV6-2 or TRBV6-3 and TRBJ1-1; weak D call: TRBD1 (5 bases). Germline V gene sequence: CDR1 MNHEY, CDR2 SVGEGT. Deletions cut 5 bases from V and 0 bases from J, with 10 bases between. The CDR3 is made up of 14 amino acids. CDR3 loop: CASSPRGMNTEAFF. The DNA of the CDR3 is TGTGCCAGCAGTCCACGGGGGATGAACACTGAAGCTTTCTTT.

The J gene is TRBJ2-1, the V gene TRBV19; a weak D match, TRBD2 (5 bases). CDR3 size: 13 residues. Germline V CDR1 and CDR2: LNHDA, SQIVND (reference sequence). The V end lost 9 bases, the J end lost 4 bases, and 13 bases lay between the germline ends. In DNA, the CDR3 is TGTGCCAGCGGAGAGGGTCAATACAATGAGCAGTTCTTC. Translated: CASGEGQYNEQFF.

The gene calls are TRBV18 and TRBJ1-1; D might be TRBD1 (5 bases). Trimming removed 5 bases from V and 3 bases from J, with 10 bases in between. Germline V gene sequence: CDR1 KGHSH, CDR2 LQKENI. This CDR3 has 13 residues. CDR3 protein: CASSWGVDTEAFF. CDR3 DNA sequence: TGTGCCAGCTCATGGGGGGTGGACACTGAAGCTTTCTTT.

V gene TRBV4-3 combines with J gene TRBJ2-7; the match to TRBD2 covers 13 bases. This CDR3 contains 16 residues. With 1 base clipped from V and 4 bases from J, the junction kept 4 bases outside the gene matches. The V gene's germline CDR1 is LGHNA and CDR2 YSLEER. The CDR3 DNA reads TGCGCCAGCAGCCAAGGGACTAGCGGGGGTGGTTACGAGCAGTACTTC. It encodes CASSQGTSGGGYEQYF.

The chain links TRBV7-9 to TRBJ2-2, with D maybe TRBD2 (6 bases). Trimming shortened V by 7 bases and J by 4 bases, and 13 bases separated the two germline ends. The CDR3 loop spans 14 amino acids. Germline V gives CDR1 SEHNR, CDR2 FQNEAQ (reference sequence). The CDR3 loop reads CASTGGGGTGELFF. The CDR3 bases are TGTGCCAGCACCGGGGGAGGCGGCACCGGGGAGCTGTTTTTT.

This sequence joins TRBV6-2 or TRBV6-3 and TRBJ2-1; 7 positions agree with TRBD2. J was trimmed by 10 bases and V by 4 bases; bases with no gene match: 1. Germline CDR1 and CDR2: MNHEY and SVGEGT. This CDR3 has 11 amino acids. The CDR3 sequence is CASSSAGEQFF. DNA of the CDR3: TGTGCCAGCAGTTCAGCGGGGGAGCAGTTCTTC.

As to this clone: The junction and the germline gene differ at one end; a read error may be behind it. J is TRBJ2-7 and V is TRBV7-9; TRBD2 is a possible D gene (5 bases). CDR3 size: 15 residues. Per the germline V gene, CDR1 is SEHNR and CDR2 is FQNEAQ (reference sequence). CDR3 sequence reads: CASSLGPGDSYEQYF. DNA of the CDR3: TGTGCCAGCAGTTTAGGCCCCGGGGACTCCTACGAGCAGTACTTC.

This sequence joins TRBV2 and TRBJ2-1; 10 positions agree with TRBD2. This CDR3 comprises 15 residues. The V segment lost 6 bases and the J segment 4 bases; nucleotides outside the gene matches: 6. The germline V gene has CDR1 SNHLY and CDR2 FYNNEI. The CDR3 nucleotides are TGTGCCAGCAGCGCGGGACTAGCGAGTTACAATGAGCAGTTCTTC. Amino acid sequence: CASSAGLASYNEQFF.

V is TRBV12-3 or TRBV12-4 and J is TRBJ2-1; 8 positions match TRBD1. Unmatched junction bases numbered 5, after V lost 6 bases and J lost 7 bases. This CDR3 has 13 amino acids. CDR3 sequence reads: CASRRNRGNEQFF. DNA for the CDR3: TGTGCCAGCAGGCGGAACAGGGGGAATGAGCAGTTCTTC.

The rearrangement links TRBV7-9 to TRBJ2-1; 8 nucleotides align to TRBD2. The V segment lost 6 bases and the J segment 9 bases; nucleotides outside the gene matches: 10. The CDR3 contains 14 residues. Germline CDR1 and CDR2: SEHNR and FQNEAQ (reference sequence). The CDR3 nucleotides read TGTGCCAGCAGTTGGGGACTAGAGAATGGTGAGCAGTTCTTC. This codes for CASSWGLENGEQFF.

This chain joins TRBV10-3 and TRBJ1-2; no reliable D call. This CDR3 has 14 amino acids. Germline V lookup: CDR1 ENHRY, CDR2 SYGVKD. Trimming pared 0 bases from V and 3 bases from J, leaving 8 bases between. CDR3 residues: CAISESQNYYGYTF. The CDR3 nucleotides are TGTGCCATCAGTGAGTCACAGAACTACTATGGCTACACCTTC.

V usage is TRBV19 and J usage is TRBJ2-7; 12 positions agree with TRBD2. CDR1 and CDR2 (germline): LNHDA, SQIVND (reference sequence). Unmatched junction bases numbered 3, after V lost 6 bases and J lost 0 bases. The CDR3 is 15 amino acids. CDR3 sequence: CASRATSGSSYEQYF. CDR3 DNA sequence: TGTGCCAGTAGAGCGACTAGCGGGAGCTCCTACGAGCAGTACTTC.

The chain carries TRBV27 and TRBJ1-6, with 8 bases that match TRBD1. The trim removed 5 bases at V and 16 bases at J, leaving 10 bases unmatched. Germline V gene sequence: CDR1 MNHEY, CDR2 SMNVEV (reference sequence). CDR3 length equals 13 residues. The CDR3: CASSPKRTGMLHF. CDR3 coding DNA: TGTGCCAGCAGTCCGAAACGGACAGGGATGCTCCACTTT.

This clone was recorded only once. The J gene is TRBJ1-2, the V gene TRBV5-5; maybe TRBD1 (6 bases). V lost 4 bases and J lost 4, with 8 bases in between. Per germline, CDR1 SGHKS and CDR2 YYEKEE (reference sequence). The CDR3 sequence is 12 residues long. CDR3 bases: TGTGCCAGCAGCCTGACAGGCTATGGCTACACCTTC. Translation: CASSLTGYGYTF.

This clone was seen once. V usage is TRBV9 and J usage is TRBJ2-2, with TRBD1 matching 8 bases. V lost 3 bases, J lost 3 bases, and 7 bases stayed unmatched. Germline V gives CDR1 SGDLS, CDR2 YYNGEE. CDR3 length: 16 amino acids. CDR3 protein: CASSARGTGDTGELFF. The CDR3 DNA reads TGTGCCAGCAGCGCGAGGGGGACAGGCGACACCGGGGAGCTGTTTTTT.

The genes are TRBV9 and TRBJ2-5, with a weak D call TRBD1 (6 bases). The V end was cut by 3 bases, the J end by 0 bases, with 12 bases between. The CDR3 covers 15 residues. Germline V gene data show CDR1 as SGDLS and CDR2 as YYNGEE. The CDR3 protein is CASSAQTGYQETQYF. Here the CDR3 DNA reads TGTGCCAGCAGCGCCCAGACAGGATACCAAGAGACCCAGTACTTC.